This T cell receptor (beta chain) was sequenced for a study of T cells in Graves' hyperthyroidism and ophthalmopathy. Findings of the study overall: Using 13 V-J features, a model discriminated ophthalmopathy from stable hyperthyroidism.

Concerning this clonotype: No antigen is known for it.

RNA transcripts were the template for amplifying TCR beta CDR3 regions. The TCR CDR3 was amplified in a first-round RT-PCR using the HTBI primer set. TCRdb re-called the multiplex PCR reads with MiXCR, one entry per CDR3 protein. The sample contains over 700,000 distinct CDR3 sequences, 30% to 40% of which appear only once. CDR3 length: 14 amino acids. CDR1 and CDR2 (germline): LGHNA, YSLEER. Trimming stripped 3 bases from V and 5 bases from J, with 14 bases between. The receptor was isolated from a woman in her thirties or forties with Graves' hyperthyroidism. The rearrangement joins TRBV4-3 to TRBJ2-7; D possibly corresponds to TRBD1 (5 bases). Material: blood. The CDR3 nucleotides are TGCGCCAGCAGCCAGTACAGGTATCTCCACGAGCAGTACTTC. This gives the protein CASSQYRYLHEQYF.